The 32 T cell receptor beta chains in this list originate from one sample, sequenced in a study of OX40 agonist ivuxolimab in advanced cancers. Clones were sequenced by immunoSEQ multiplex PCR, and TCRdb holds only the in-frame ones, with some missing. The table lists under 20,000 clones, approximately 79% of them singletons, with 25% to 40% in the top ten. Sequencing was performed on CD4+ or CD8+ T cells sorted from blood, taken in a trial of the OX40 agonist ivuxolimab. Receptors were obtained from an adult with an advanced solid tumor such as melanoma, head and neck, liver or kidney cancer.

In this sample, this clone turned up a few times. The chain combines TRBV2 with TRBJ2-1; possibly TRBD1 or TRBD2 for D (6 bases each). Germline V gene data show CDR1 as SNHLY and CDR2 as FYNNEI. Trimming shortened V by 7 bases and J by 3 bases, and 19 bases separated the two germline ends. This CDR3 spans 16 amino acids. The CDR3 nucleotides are TGTGCCAGCATCGGTCCGGGGGCTAACGGCTACAATGAGCAGTTCTTC. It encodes CASIGPGANGYNEQFF.

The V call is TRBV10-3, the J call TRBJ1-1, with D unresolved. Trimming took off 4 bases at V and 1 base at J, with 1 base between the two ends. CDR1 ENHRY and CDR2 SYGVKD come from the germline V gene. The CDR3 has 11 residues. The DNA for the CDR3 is TGTGCCATCAGTGGGAACACTGAAGCTTTCTTT. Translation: CAISGNTEAFF.

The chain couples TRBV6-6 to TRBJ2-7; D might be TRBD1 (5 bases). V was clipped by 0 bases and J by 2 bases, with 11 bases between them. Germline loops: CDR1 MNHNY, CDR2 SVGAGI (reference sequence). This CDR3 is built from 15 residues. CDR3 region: CASSYSRTSAYEQYF. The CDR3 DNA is TGTGCCAGCAGTTACTCCCGGACATCTGCCTACGAGCAGTACTTC.

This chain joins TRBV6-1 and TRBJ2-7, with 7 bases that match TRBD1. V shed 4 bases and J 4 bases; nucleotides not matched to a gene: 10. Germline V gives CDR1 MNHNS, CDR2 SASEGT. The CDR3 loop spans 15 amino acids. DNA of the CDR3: TGTGCCAGCAGTGTGTTTGAGACAGGGCAATACGAGCAGTACTTC. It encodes CASSVFETGQYEQYF.

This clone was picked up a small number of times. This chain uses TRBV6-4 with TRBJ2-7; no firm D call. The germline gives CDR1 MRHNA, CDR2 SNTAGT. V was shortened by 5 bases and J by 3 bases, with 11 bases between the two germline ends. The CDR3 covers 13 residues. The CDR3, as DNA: TGTGCCAGCAGTTTTCGCGGCCTCTACGAGCAGTACTTC. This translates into CASSFRGLYEQYF.

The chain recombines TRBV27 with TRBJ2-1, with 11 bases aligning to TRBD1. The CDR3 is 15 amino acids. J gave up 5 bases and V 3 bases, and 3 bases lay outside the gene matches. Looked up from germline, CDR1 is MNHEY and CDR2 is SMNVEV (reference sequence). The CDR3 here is CASSFGTGGNNEQFF. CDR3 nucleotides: TGTGCCAGCAGTTTCGGGACAGGGGGAAACAATGAGCAGTTCTTC.

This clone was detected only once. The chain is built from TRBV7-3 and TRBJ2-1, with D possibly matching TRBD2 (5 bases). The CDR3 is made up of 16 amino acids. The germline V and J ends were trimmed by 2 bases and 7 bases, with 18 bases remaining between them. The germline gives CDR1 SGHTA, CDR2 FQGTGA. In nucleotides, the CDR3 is TGTGCCAGCAGCTTAGATCAAGCGGCTTTGGGAAATGAGCAGTTCTTC. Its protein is CASSLDQAALGNEQFF.

The CDR3, as DNA: TGTGCCAGCAGTTACTTGGGGGTCGACGAGCAGTACTTC. Amino acids: CASSYLGVDEQYF. V and J are TRBV6-5 and TRBJ2-7, with D perhaps given as TRBD1 or TRBD2 (5 bases each). This CDR3 comprises 13 residues. CDR1 MNHEY and CDR2 SVGAGI come from the germline V gene. The V and J ends lost 1 base and 5 bases respectively, with 9 bases between them.

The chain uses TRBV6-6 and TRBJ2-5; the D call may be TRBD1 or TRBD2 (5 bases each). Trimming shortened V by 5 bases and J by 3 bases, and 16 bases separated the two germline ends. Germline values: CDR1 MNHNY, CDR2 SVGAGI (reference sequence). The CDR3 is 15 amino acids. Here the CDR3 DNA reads TGTGCCAGCAGTCCCGGGGCACAGCTAGAAGAGACCCAGTACTTC. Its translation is CASSPGAQLEETQYF.

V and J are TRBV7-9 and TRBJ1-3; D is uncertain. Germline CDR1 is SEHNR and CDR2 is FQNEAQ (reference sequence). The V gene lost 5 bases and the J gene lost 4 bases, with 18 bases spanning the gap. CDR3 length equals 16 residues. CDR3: CASSHPYLGRGNTIYF. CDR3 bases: TGTGCCAGCAGCCATCCCTACTTAGGGAGAGGAAACACCATATATTTT. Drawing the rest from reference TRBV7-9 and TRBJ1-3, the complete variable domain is DTGVSQNPRHKITKRGQNVTFRCDPISEHNRLYWYRQTLGQGPEFLTYFQNEAQLEKSRLLSDRFSAERPKGSFSTLEIQRTEQGDSAMYLCASSHPYLGRGNTIYFGEGSWLTVV.

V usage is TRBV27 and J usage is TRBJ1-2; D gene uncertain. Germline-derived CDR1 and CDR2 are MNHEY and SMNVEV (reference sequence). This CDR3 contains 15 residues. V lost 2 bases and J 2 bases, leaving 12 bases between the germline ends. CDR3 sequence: CASSLMAGINYGYTF. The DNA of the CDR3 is TGTGCCAGCAGTTTAATGGCCGGGATCAACTATGGCTACACCTTC.

CDR3 sequence: CSVGGTGTYEQYF. The CDR3, as DNA: TGCAGCGTTGGGGGGACAGGGACCTACGAGCAGTACTTC. The genes are TRBV29-1 and TRBJ2-5, with 9 bases matching TRBD1. Gene TRBJ2-7 matches the end of the DNA better, so the J call may be wrong. This CDR3 is 13 amino acids long. Germline CDR1 reads SQVTM; CDR2 reads ANQGSEA.

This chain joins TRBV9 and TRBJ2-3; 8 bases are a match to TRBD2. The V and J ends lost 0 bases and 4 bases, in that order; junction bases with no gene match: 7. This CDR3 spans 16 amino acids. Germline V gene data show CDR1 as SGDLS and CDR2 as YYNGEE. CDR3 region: CASSVEGGLGADTQYF. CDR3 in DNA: TGTGCCAGCAGCGTAGAGGGGGGACTAGGTGCAGATACGCAGTATTTT.

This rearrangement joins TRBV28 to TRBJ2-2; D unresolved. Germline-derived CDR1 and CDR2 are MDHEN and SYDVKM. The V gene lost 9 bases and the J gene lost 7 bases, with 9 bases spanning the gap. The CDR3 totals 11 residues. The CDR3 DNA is TGTGCCAGAGACCTTGGCGGGGAGCTGTTTTTT. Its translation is CARDLGGELFF. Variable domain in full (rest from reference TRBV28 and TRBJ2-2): DVKVTQSSRYLVKRTGEKVFLECVQDMDHENMFWYRQDPGLGLRLIYFSYDVKMKEKGDIPEGYSVSREKKERFSLILESASTNQTSMYLCARDLGGELFFGEGSRLTVL.

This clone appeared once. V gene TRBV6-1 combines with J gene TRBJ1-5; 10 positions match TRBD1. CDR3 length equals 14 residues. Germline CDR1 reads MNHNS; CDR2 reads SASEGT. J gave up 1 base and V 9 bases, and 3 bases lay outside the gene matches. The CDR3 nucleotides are TGTGCCAGTAGACAGGGGGCAAGCAATCAGCCCCAGCATTTT. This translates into CASRQGASNQPQHF.

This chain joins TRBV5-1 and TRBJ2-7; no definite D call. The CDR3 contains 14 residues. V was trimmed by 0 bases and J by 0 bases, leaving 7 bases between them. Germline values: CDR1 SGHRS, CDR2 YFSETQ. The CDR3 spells CASSLAGPSYEQYF. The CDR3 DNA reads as TGCGCCAGCAGCTTGGCGGGCCCCTCCTACGAGCAGTACTTC.

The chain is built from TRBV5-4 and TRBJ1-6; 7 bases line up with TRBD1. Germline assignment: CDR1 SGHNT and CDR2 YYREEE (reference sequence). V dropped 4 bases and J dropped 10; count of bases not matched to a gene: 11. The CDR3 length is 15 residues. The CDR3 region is CASSGKGQTGSPLHF. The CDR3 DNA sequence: TGTGCCAGCAGCGGGAAGGGACAGACTGGATCACCCCTCCACTTT.

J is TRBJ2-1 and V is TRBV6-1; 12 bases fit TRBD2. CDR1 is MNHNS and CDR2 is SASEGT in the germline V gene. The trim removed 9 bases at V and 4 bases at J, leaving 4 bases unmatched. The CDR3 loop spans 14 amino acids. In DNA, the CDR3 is TGTGCCAGTGGACTAGCGGGACTATACAATGAGCAGTTCTTC. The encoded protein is CASGLAGLYNEQFF.

This chain's CDR3 is CASSYSSGGGSSYNEQFF. CDR3 in DNA: TGTGCCAGCAGTTACAGTTCAGGGGGAGGGAGCTCCTACAATGAGCAGTTCTTC. The chain combines TRBV6-4 with TRBJ2-1; either TRBD1 or TRBD2 may fit D (7 bases each). The CDR3 consists of 18 residues. Trimming pared 5 bases from V and 0 bases from J, leaving 20 bases between. The V gene's germline CDR1 is MRHNA and CDR2 SNTAGT.

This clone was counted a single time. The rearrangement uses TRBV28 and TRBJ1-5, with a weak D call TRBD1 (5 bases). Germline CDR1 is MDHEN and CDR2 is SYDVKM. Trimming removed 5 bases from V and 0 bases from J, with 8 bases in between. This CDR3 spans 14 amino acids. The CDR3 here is CASSVGVSNQPQHF. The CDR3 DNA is TGTGCCAGCAGTGTGGGGGTTAGCAATCAGCCCCAGCATTTT. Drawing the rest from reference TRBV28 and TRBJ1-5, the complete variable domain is DVKVTQSSRYLVKRTGEKVFLECVQDMDHENMFWYRQDPGLGLRLIYFSYDVKMKEKGDIPEGYSVSREKKERFSLILESASTNQTSMYLCASSVGVSNQPQHFGDGTRLSIL.

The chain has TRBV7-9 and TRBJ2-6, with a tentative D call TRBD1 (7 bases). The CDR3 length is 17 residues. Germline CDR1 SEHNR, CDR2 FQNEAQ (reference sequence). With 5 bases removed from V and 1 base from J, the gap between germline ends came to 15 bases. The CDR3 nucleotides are TGTGCCAGCAGCCCAGGGGGGATTCGGTCTGGGGCCAACGTCCTGACTTTC. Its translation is CASSPGGIRSGANVLTF.

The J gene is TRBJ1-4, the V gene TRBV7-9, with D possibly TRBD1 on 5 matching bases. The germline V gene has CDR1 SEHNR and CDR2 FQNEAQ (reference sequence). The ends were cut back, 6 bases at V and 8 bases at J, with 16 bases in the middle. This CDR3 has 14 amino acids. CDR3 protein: CASSDPGTLEKLFF. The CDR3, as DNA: TGTGCCAGCAGTGATCCGGGGACCCTCGAAAAACTGTTTTTT.

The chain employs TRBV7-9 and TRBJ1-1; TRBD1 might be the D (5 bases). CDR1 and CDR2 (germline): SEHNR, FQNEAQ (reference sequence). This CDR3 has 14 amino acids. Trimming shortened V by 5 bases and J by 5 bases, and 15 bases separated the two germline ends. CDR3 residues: CASSHNQGGTEAFF. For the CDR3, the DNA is TGTGCCAGCAGCCACAACCAGGGAGGTACTGAAGCTTTCTTT.

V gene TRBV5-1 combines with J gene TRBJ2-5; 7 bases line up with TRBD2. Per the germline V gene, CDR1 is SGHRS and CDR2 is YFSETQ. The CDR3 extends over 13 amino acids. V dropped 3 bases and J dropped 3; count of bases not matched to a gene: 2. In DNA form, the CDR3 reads TGCGCCAGCAGCTACCGGGAGGAAGAGACCCAGTACTTC. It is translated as CASSYREEETQYF.

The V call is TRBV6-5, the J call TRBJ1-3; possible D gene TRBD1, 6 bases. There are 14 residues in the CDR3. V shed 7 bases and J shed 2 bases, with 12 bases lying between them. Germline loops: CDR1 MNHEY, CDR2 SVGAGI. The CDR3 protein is CASNQQGAGNTIYF. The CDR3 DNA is TGTGCCAGCAACCAACAGGGCGCTGGAAACACCATATATTTT.

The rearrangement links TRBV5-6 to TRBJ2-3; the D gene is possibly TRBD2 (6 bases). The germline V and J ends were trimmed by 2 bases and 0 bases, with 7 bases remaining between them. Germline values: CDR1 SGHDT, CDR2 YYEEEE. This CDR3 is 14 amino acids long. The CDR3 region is CASSFRGSTDTQYF. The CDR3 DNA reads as TGTGCCAGCAGCTTCCGGGGGAGCACAGATACGCAGTATTTT.

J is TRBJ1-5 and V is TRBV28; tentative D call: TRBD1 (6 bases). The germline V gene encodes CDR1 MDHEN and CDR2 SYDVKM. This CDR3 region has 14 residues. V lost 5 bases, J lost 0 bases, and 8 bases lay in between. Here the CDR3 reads CASSPGDSNQPQHF. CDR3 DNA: TGTGCCAGCAGTCCAGGGGATAGCAATCAGCCCCAGCATTTT.

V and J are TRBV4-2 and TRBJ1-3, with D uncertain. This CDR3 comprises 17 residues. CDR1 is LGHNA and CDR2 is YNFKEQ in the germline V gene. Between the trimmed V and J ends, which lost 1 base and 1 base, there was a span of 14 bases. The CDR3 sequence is CASSQAGDILSGNTIYF. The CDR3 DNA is TGTGCCAGCAGCCAAGCAGGAGACATCTTATCTGGAAACACCATATATTTT.

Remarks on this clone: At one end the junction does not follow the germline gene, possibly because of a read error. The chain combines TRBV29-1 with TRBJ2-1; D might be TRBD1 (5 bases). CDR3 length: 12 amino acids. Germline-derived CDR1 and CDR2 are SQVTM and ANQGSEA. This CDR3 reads CSDERGSNEQFF. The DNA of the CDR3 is TGCAGCGATGAAAGGGGAAGCAATGAGCAGTTCTTC.

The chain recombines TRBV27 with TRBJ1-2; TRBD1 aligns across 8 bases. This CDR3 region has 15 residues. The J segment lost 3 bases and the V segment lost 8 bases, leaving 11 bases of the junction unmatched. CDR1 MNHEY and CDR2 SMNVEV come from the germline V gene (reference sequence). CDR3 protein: CASGPGTGLDYGYTF. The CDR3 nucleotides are TGTGCCAGCGGACCCGGGACAGGCTTGGACTATGGCTACACCTTC.

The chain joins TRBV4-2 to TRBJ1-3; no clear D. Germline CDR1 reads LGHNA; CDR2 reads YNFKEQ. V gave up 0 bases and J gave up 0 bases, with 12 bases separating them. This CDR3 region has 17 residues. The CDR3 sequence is CASSQESTASSGNTIYF. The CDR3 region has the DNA TGTGCCAGCAGCCAAGAGAGCACGGCCAGCTCTGGAAACACCATATATTTT.

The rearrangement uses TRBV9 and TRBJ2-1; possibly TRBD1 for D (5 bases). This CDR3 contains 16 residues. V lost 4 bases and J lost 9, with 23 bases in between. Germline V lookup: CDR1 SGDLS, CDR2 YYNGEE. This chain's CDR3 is CASSHGVVGPGSEQFF. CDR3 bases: TGTGCCAGCAGCCACGGAGTTGTGGGGCCAGGTAGTGAGCAGTTCTTC.